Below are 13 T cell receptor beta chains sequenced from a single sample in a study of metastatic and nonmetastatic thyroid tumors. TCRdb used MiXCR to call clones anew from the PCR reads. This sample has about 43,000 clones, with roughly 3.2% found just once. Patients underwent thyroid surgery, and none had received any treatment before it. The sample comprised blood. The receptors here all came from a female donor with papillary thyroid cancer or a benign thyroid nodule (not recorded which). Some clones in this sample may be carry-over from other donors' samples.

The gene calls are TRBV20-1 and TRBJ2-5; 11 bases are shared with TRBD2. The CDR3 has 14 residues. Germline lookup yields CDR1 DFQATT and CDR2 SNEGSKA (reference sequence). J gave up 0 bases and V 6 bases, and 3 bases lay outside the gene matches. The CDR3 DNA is TGCAGTGCACCGGGACTAGCGGACCAAGAGACCCAGTACTTC. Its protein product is CSAPGLADQETQYF.

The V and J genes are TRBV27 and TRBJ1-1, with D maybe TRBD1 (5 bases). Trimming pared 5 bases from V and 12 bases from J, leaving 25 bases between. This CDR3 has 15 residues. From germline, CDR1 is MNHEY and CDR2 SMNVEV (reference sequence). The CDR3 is CASSKSQVGNTESFF. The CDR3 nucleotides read TGTGCCAGCAGTAAATCACAGGTCGGGAACACTGAGTCTTTCTTT.

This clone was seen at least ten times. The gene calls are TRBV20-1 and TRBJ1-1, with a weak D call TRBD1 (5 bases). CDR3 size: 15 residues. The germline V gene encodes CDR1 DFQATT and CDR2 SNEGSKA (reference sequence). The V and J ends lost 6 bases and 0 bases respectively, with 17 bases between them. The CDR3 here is CSAPNRGNMNTEAFF. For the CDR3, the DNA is TGCAGTGCCCCGAACCGGGGGAACATGAACACTGAAGCTTTCTTT.

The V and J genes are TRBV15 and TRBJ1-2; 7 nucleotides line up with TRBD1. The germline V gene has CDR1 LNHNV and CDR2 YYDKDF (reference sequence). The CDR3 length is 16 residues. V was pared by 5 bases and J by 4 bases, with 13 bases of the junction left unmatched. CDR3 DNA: TGTGCCACCAGCGGTTCTCTTCCGGGACAGAGCTATGGCTACACCTTC. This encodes CATSGSLPGQSYGYTF. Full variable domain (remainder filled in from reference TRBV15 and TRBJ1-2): DAMVIQNPRYQVTQFGKPVTLSCSQTLNHNVMYWYQQKSSQAPKLLFHYYDKDFNNEADTPDNFQSRRPNTSFCFLDIRSPGLGDTAMYLCATSGSLPGQSYGYTFGSGTRLTVV.

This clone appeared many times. This CDR3 is CSASNPTSGRVTDTQYF. The CDR3 DNA reads TGCAGTGCTAGTAACCCGACTAGCGGGAGGGTGACAGATACGCAGTATTTT. The rearrangement links TRBV20-1 to TRBJ2-3, with 14 bases aligning to TRBD2. V lost 3 bases to trimming and J lost 3 bases; unmatched junction nucleotides: 8. This CDR3 region has 17 residues. CDR1 is DFQATT, CDR2 SNEGSKA, per germline (reference sequence).

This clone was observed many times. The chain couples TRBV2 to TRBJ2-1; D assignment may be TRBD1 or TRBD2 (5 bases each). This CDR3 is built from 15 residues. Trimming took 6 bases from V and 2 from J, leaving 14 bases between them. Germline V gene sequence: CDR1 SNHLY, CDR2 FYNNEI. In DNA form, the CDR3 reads TGTGCCAGCAGCACGGCACGGGGCCCCTACAATGAGCAGTTCTTC. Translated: CASSTARGPYNEQFF.

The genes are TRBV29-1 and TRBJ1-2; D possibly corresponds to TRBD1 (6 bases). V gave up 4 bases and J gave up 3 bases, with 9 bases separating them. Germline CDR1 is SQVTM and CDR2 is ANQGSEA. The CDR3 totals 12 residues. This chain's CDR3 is CSVVKGDYGYTF. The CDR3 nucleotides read TGCAGCGTTGTGAAGGGGGACTATGGCTACACCTTC.

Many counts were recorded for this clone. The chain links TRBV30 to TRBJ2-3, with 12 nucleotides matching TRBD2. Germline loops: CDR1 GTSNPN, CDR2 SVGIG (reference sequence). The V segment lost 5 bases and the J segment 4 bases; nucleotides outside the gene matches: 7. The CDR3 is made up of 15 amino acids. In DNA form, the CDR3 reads TGTGCCTGGGAACTAGCGGGAGGAAGCCCAGATACGCAGTATTTT. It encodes CAWELAGGSPDTQYF.

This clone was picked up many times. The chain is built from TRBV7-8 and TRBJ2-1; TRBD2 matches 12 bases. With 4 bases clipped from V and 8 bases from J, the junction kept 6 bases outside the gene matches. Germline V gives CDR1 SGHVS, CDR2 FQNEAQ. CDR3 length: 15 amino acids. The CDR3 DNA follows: TGTGCCAGCAGCTCGACTAGCGGGAGCTGGCATGAGCAGTTCTTC. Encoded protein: CASSSTSGSWHEQFF.

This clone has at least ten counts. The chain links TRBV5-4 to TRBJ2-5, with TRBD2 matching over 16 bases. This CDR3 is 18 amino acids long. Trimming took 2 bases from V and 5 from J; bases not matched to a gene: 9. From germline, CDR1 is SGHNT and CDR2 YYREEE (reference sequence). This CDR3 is CASSLPGLAGGRGETQYF. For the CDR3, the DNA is TGTGCCAGCAGCTTACCGGGACTAGCGGGAGGGCGTGGTGAGACCCAGTACTTC.

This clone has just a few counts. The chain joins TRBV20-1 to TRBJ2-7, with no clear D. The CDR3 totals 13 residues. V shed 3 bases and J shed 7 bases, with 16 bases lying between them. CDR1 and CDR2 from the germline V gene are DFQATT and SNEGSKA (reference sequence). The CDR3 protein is CSARASFVREQYF. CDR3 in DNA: TGCAGTGCTAGGGCCTCCTTTGTTCGGGAGCAGTACTTC.

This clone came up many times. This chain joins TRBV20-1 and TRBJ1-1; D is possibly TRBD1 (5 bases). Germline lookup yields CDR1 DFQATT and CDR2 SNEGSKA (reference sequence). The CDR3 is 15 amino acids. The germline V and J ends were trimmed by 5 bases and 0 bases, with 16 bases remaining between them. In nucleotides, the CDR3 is TGCAGTGCTTCCCCAGAGTGGGGCATGAACACTGAAGCTTTCTTT. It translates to CSASPEWGMNTEAFF.

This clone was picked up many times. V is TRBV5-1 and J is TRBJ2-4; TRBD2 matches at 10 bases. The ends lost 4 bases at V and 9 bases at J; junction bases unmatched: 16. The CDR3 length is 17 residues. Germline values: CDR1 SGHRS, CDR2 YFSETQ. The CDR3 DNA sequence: TGCGCCAGCAGCGAGGGGCTAGCGGGAGCATTAGAGGTCATTCAGTACTTC. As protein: CASSEGLAGALEVIQYF.